These 17 T cell receptor beta chains were all obtained from the same sample, sequenced in a study of regulatory T cells in long-lasting Graves disease. Combining iRepertoire HTBI primers with Arm-PCR of CDR3 regions, the authors built TCR beta libraries. TCRdb reprocessed the multiplex PCR reads with MiXCR, giving one entry per CDR3 protein. The table shows around 400,000 distinct CDR3 sequences, with 15% occurring only once. Time point: newly diagnosed GD, antithyroid drugs for less than 3 months. From PBMCs, RNA was extracted and then used to make the TCR library. The input for sequencing was peripheral blood mononuclear cells (PBMCs), taken at new diagnosis, from a patient treated with antithyroid drugs. These receptors came from a female donor with Graves disease.

This clonotype was seen many times. This sequence joins TRBV9 and TRBJ2-7; 10 bases align to TRBD2. From germline, CDR1 is SGDLS and CDR2 YYNGEE. The V and J ends lost 5 bases and 6 bases, in that order; junction bases with no gene match: 11. The CDR3 covers 15 residues. CDR3 protein: CASRASGSTLGEQYF. The CDR3 DNA is TGTGCCAGCAGAGCTAGCGGGAGTACCCTTGGCGAGCAGTACTTC. The whole variable domain, remainder taken from reference TRBV9 and TRBJ2-7, is DSGVTQTPKHLITATGQRVTLRCSPRSGDLSVYWYQQSLDQGLQFLIQYYNGEERAKGNILERFSAQQFPDLHSELNLSSLELGDSALYFCASRASGSTLGEQYFGPGTRLTVT.

This clonotype was recorded at least ten times. This sequence joins TRBV20-1 and TRBJ2-1; D is undetermined. Trimming removed 6 bases at V and 5 bases at J, with 5 bases between. CDR3 size: 10 residues. Germline CDR1 reads DFQATT; CDR2 reads SNEGSKA (reference sequence). The CDR3 protein is CSAPDNEQFF. DNA for the CDR3: TGCAGTGCACCAGACAATGAGCAGTTCTTC.

This clonotype has ten or more counts. The chain joins TRBV11-2 to TRBJ2-1; D remains ambiguous. V dropped 4 bases and J dropped 8 bases, with 18 bases sitting between them. The CDR3 consists of 15 residues. Germline V gene lookup returns CDR1 SGHAT and CDR2 FQNNGV. CDR3 protein: CASSWVDRSGDEQFF. The CDR3 DNA sequence: TGTGCCAGCAGCTGGGTGGATCGAAGTGGGGATGAGCAGTTCTTC.

This clonotype was observed a few times. The chain links TRBV4-1 to TRBJ2-5, with D maybe TRBD2 (5 bases). Trimming took 4 bases from V and 2 from J, leaving 14 bases between them. The V gene's germline CDR1 is MGHRA and CDR2 YSYEKL. The CDR3 is 15 amino acids. In DNA form, the CDR3 reads TGCGCCAGCAGCCCTTCACCGGGAACTCAAGAGACCCAGTACTTC. Translating gives CASSPSPGTQETQYF.

This clonotype was seen many times. This sequence joins TRBV5-1 and TRBJ2-7; D might be TRBD2 (6 bases). Deletions cut 3 bases from V and 3 bases from J, with 19 bases between. The CDR3 is 16 amino acids. In germline, CDR1 is SGHRS, CDR2 YFSETQ. Here the CDR3 reads CASSWAEGRRNYEQYF. As DNA, the CDR3 is TGCGCCAGCAGCTGGGCGGAGGGACGGCGGAACTACGAGCAGTACTTC. Full variable domain (remainder filled in from reference TRBV5-1 and TRBJ2-7): KAGVTQTPRYLIKTRGQQVTLSCSPISGHRSVSWYQQTPGQGLQFLFEYFSETQRNKGNFPGRFSGRQFSNSRSEMNVSTLELGDSALYLCASSWAEGRRNYEQYFGPGTRLTVT.

This chain connects TRBV12-3 or TRBV12-4 to TRBJ1-2; the match to TRBD1 covers 7 bases. There are 14 residues in the CDR3. Losses at the gene ends were 5 bases for V and 4 bases for J; bases not matched to a gene: 7. As DNA, the CDR3 is TGTGCCAGCAGTATTCCGGGACAGATCTATGGCTACACCTTC. It encodes CASSIPGQIYGYTF.

This clonotype was counted many times. The chain couples TRBV27 to TRBJ1-6; D not certain. The CDR3 loop spans 13 amino acids. CDR1 is MNHEY and CDR2 is SMNVEV in the germline V gene (reference sequence). V was cut by 5 bases and J by 6 bases, with 8 bases left in between. The CDR3 nucleotides are TGTGCCAGCAGTATTCAAACTAATTCACCCCTCCACTTT. Amino acids: CASSIQTNSPLHF.

This clonotype was seen ten or more times. The CDR3: CAGGSIGGYTF. The CDR3, as DNA: TGTGCCGGGGGATCGATTGGTGGCTACACCTTC. This chain connects TRBV30 to TRBJ1-2; tentative D call: TRBD1 (5 bases). The CDR3 runs to 11 residues. V gave up 8 bases and J gave up 7 bases, with 14 bases separating them. Germline CDR1 is GTSNPN and CDR2 is SVGIG (reference sequence).

This clonotype was seen many times. The gene calls are TRBV7-6 and TRBJ2-5; possible D gene TRBD2, 5 bases. The V gene lost 5 bases and the J gene lost 5 bases, with 12 bases spanning the gap. The CDR3 has 13 residues. The germline gives CDR1 SGHVS, CDR2 FNYEAQ. The CDR3 sequence is CASSPLVGETQYF. The CDR3 DNA reads as TGTGCCAGCAGCCCACTAGTAGGGGAGACCCAGTACTTC.

The chain has TRBV5-1 and TRBJ2-1; 9 nucleotides agree with TRBD2. Germline V CDR1 and CDR2: SGHRS, YFSETQ. The junction had 10 bases not matched to a gene; V was cut back by 0 bases and J by 0 bases. The CDR3 loop spans 19 amino acids. Here the CDR3 reads CASSLEVAGDPSSYNEQFF. The CDR3, as DNA: TGCGCCAGCAGCTTGGAGGTAGCGGGAGACCCGAGCTCCTACAATGAGCAGTTCTTC.

This clonotype was seen more than once but under ten times. The V gene is TRBV20-1, the J gene TRBJ2-7; D not certain. The CDR3 totals 13 residues. CDR1 and CDR2 (germline): DFQATT, SNEGSKA (reference sequence). With 3 bases removed from V and 2 bases from J, the gap between germline ends came to 11 bases. This CDR3 is CSASRLETYEQYF. The CDR3 DNA reads as TGCAGTGCTAGTAGGCTTGAAACCTACGAGCAGTACTTC.

This clonotype was seen repeatedly, ten times or more. The chain uses TRBV7-9 and TRBJ2-7, with D tentatively TRBD2 (6 bases). V was pared by 5 bases and J by 6 bases, with 14 bases between. This CDR3 has 13 residues. Germline CDR1 is SEHNR and CDR2 is FQNEAQ (reference sequence). The CDR3 DNA follows: TGTGCCAGCAGCATAGAAGGGAGGCCCGAGCAGTACTTC. This gives the protein CASSIEGRPEQYF.

This clonotype has more than one count but fewer than ten. A clone one base away is much larger, so this may be a read error. The rearrangement links TRBV6-1 to TRBJ1-1; 7 nucleotides line up with TRBD1. The ends lost 11 bases at V and 2 bases at J; junction bases unmatched: 8. Germline V lookup: CDR1 MNHNS, CDR2 SASEGT. CDR3 length: 13 residues. The CDR3 sequence: CAGRRGLNTEAFF. The CDR3 bases are TGTGCCGGCCGTAGGGGGCTTAACACTGAAGCTTTCTTT.

This clonotype was counted many times. J is TRBJ1-1 and V is TRBV30; D unresolved. The length of the CDR3 is 14 residues. Trimming cost V 3 bases and J 1 base, with 12 bases left between them. The germline V gene encodes CDR1 GTSNPN and CDR2 SVGIG (reference sequence). CDR3 in amino acids: CAWSPTGPNTEAFF. DNA for the CDR3: TGTGCCTGGAGCCCCACCGGCCCGAACACTGAAGCTTTCTTT.

This clonotype was detected many times. The chain joins TRBV30 to TRBJ2-3; TRBD2 agrees at 11 bases. Per germline, CDR1 GTSNPN and CDR2 SVGIG (reference sequence). The CDR3 totals 14 residues. V shed 2 bases, J shed 4 bases, and the junction held 2 bases outside the gene matches. This CDR3 is CAWSTSGSADTQYF. CDR3 DNA sequence: TGTGCCTGGAGTACTAGCGGGAGTGCAGATACGCAGTATTTT.

This clonotype showed up many times. The V and J genes are TRBV7-9 and TRBJ2-1; perhaps TRBD1 as D (5 bases). The ends were cut back, 7 bases at V and 4 bases at J, with 17 bases in the middle. Germline CDR1 and CDR2: SEHNR and FQNEAQ (reference sequence). There are 15 residues in the CDR3. The CDR3 DNA sequence: TGTGCCAGCACCCAACCCACCGACAGATACAATGAGCAGTTCTTC. This sequence encodes CASTQPTDRYNEQFF.

This clonotype has just one count. The chain recombines TRBV3-1 with TRBJ2-3; no clear D. Between the trimmed V and J ends, which lost 0 bases and 2 bases, there was a span of 9 bases. The CDR3 has 15 residues. Germline V gives CDR1 LGHDT, CDR2 YNNKEL (reference sequence). The chain's CDR3 is CASSQDGLYTDTQYF. Written as DNA, the CDR3 is TGTGCCAGCAGCCAAGATGGGCTTTACACAGATACGCAGTATTTT.